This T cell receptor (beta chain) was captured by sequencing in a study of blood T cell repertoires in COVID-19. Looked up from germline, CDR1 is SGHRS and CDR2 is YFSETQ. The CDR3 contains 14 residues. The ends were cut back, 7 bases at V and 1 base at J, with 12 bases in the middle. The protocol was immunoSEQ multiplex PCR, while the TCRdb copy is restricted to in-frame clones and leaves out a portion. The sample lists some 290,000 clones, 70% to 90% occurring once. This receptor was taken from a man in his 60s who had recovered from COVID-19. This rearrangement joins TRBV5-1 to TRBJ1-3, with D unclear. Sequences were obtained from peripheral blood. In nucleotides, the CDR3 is TGCGCCAGCCGAGGAGGGAGATCTGGAAACACCATATATTTT. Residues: CASRGGRSGNTIYF.